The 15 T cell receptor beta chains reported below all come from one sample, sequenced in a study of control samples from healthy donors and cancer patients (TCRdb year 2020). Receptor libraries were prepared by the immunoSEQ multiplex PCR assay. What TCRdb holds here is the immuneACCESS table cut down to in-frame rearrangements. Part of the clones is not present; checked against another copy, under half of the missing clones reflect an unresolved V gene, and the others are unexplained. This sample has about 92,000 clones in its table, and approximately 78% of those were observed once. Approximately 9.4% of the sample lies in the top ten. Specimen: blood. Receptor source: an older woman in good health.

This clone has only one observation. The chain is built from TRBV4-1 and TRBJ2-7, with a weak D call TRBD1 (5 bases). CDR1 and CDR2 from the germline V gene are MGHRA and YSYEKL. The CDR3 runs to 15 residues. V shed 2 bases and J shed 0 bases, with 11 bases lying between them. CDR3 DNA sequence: TGCGCCAGCAGCCAAAAGGGGCATAGCTCCTACGAGCAGTACTTC. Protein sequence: CASSQKGHSSYEQYF.

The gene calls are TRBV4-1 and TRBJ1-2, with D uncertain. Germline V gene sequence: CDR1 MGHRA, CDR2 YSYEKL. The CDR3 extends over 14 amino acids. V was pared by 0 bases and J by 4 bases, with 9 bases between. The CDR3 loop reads CASSQDPVLYGYTF. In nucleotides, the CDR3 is TGCGCCAGCAGCCAAGATCCGGTTCTCTATGGCTACACCTTC.

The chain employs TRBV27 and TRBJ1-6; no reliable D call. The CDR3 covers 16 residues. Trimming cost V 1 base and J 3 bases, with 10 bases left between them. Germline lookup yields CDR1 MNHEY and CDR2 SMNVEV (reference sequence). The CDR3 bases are TGTGCCAGCAGTTTATGGGCCGAGAGCTATAATTCACCCCTCCACTTT. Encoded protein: CASSLWAESYNSPLHF.

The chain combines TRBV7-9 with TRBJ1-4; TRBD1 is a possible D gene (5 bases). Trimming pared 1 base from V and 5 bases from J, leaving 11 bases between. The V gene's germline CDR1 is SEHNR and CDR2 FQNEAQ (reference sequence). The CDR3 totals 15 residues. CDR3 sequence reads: CASSLVAGLNEKLFF. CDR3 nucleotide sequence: TGTGCCAGCAGCTTAGTGGCAGGGTTGAATGAAAAACTGTTTTTT.

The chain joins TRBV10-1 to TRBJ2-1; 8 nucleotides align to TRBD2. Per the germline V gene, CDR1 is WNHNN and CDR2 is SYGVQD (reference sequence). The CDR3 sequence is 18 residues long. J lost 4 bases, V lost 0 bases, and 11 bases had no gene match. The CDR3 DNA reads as TGCGCCAGCAGTGAGTCGAGGGTAGCGGGAATAAGATACAATGAGCAGTTCTTC. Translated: CASSESRVAGIRYNEQFF.

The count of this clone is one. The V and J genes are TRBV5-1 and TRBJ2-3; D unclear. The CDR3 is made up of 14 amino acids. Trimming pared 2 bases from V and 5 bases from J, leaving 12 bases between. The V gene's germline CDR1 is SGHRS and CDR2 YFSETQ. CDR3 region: CASSFDSFLDTQYF. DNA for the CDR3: TGCGCCAGCAGCTTCGACTCGTTCTTAGATACGCAGTATTTT.

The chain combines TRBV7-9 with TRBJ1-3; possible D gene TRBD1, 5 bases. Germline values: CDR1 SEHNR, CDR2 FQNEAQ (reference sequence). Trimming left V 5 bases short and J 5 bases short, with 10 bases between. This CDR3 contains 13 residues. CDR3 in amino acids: CASSPGGRNTIYF. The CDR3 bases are TGTGCCAGCAGCCCCGGGGGAAGAAACACCATATATTTT.

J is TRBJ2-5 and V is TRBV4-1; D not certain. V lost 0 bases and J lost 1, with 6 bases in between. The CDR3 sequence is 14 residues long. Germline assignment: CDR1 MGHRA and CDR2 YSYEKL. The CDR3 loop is CASSQDRSQETQYF. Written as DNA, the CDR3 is TGCGCCAGCAGCCAAGATCGGTCCCAAGAGACCCAGTACTTC.

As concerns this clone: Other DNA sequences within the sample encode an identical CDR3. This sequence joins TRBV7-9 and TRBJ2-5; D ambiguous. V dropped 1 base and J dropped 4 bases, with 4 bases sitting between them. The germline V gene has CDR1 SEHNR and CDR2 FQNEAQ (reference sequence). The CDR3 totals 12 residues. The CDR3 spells CASSLVGETQYF. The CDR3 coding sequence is TGTGCCAGCAGCTTAGTAGGAGAGACCCAGTACTTC. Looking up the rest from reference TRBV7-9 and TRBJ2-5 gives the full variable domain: DTGVSQNPRHKITKRGQNVTFRCDPISEHNRLYWYRQTLGQGPEFLTYFQNEAQLEKSRLLSDRFSAERPKGSFSTLEIQRTEQGDSAMYLCASSLVGETQYFGPGTRLLVL.

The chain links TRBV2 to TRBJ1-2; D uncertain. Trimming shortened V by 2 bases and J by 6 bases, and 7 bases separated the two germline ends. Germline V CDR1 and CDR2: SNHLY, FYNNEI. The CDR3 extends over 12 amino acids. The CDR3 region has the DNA TGTGCCAGCAGTGAATCAAGGGATGGCTACACCTTC. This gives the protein CASSESRDGYTF. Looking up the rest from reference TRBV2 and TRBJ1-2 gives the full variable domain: EPEVTQTPSHQVTQMGQEVILRCVPISNHLYFYWYRQILGQKVEFLVSFYNNEISEKSEIFDDQFSVERPDGSNFTLKIRSTKLEDSAMYFCASSESRDGYTFGSGTRLTVV.

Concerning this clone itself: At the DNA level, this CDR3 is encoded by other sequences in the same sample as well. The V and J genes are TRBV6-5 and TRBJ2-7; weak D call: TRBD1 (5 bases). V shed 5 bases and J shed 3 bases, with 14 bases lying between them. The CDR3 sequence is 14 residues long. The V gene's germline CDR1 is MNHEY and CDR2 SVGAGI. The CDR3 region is CASSRTSTSYEQYF. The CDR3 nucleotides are TGTGCCAGCAGTAGGACATCCACGAGCTACGAGCAGTACTTC.

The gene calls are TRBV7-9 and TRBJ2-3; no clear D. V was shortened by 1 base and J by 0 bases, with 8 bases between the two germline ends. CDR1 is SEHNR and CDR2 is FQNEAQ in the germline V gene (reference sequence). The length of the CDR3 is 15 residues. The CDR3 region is CASSLGGASTDTQYF. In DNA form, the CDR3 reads TGTGCCAGCAGCTTAGGCGGAGCTAGCACAGATACGCAGTATTTT.

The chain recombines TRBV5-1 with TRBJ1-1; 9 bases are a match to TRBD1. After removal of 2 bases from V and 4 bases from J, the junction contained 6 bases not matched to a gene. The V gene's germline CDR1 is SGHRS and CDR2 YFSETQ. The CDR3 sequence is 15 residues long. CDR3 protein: CASSFEQGAGTEAFF. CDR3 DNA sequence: TGCGCCAGCAGCTTCGAACAGGGGGCCGGCACTGAAGCTTTCTTT. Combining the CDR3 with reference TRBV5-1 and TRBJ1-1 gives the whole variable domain KAGVTQTPRYLIKTRGQQVTLSCSPISGHRSVSWYQQTPGQGLQFLFEYFSETQRNKGNFPGRFSGRQFSNSRSEMNVSTLELGDSALYLCASSFEQGAGTEAFFGQGTRLTVV.

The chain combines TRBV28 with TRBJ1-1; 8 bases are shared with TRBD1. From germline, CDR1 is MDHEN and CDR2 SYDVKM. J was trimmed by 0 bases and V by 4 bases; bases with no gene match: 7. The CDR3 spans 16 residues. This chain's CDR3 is CASSSWAGGLNTEAFF. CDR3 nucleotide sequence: TGTGCCAGCAGTTCATGGGCAGGGGGCCTGAACACTGAAGCTTTCTTT.

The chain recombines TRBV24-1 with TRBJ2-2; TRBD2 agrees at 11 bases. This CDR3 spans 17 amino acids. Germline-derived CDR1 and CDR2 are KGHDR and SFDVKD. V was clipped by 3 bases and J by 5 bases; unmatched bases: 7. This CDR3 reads CATSDNSGRANTGELFF. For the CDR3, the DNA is TGTGCCACCAGTGATAATAGCGGGAGGGCCAATACCGGGGAGCTGTTTTTT.